The T cell receptor (beta chain) described here comes from a study of spatial heterogeneity in lung cancer. Time point of the sample: sample taken at primary tumor resection. No cells were sorted before sequencing. The whole RNA sequenced was extracted from tumor, nontumor lung or frozen PBMC. At least ten counts were recorded for this clonotype. Its antigen is not known. Study results and limitations: Blood carried ubiquitous expanded tumor TCRs more at resection than follow-up.

A unique molecular identifier was carried by every single TCR cDNA molecule. From the 5' RACE reads, TCRdb called clonotypes with MiXCR, one entry per CDR3 protein. Found here are under 30,000 distinct CDR3 sequences, 3% to 4% of them singletons; the top ten hold 25% to 30%. Germline CDR1 reads SGHDT; CDR2 reads YYEEEE. There are 14 residues in the CDR3. Germline trimming cut 3 bases from V and 7 bases from J; bases unmatched to any gene: 5. The J gene is TRBJ1-4, the V gene TRBV5-6; 8 nucleotides agree with TRBD1. This clonotype was obtained from a female donor with early-stage non-small cell lung cancer. Sequenced here: PBMCs, sampled at surgery. CDR3 nucleotides: TGTGCCAGCAGCTCCCGGGACAGGACTGAAAAACTGTTTTTT. Its translation: CASSSRDRTEKLFF.